This T cell receptor (beta chain) was captured in a study of shared T cell receptors in the human thymus. Some clones are missing from TCRdb's copy, which holds only in-frame ones; the method was immunoSEQ multiplex PCR. This table has roughly 660,000 clones, roughly 90% appearing once. This CDR3 contains 15 residues. Germline V gives CDR1 SEHNR, CDR2 FQNEAQ (reference sequence). With 5 bases clipped from V and 4 bases from J, the junction kept 9 bases outside the gene matches. This sample also appeared in a second study, on human thymus T cells. Turning to that study: In thymic and blood repertoires alike, V and J usage looked biased.

The sequencing sample was made of thymocytes. This clonotype was obtained from a boy under two years old with a congenital heart defect. V is TRBV7-9 and J is TRBJ2-3; 7 bases agree with TRBD1. In DNA form, the CDR3 reads TGTGCCAGCAGCAATAACAGGGGCCCCCCAGATACGCAGTATTTT. It specifies CASSNNRGPPDTQYF.